This passage covers 30 T cell receptor beta chains from one sample sequenced in a study of cytomegalovirus exposure and HLA in healthy donors. Amplification used 60 Vbeta primers and 13 Jbeta primers. Sequencing used immunoSEQ multiplex PCR; TCRdb keeps in-frame clones, though not all of them. The data show 150,000 to 200,000 clones, under 90% seen once. Sequenced: PBMCs. These receptors were collected from a man aged 25-45 years in good health and CMV-seronegative.

The chain recombines TRBV19 with TRBJ2-1, with TRBD2 matching over 8 bases. The trim removed 6 bases at V and 6 bases at J, leaving 4 bases unmatched. Germline lookup yields CDR1 LNHDA and CDR2 SQIVND (reference sequence). This CDR3 comprises 13 residues. The CDR3 region has the DNA TGTGCCAGTAGCGGGAGGGAGCGCAATGAGCAGTTCTTC. It codes for CASSGRERNEQFF.

This chain connects TRBV4-3 to TRBJ2-2, with D possibly matching TRBD2 (5 bases). V lost 5 bases, J lost 6 bases, and 16 bases lay in between. This CDR3 has 15 residues. Germline V gene data show CDR1 as LGHNA and CDR2 as YSLEER. CDR3 bases: TGCGCCAGCAGCGAGGGTTCCCTTATCCCCGGGGAGCTGTTTTTT. Amino acid sequence: CASSEGSLIPGELFF.

The rearrangement uses TRBV5-1 and TRBJ2-3; tentatively, D is TRBD2 (5 bases). In germline, CDR1 is SGHRS, CDR2 YFSETQ. The V gene lost 0 bases and the J gene lost 2 bases, with 13 bases spanning the gap. The CDR3 spans 16 residues. This chain's CDR3 is CASSLDGRSDTDTQYF. For the CDR3, the DNA is TGCGCCAGCAGCTTGGATGGGAGATCCGACACAGATACGCAGTATTTT.

This chain connects TRBV6-5 to TRBJ2-5; 8 bases line up with TRBD1. CDR1 and CDR2 from the germline V gene are MNHEY and SVGAGI. The CDR3 loop spans 15 amino acids. The V gene end was trimmed by 6 bases and the J gene end by 4 bases; junction bases not matched to a gene: 10. Here the CDR3 DNA reads TGTGCCAGCAGCCCAGGGGACAGGCCTTTAGAGACCCAGTACTTC. This gives the protein CASSPGDRPLETQYF.

This sequence joins TRBV7-8 and TRBJ2-5; 10 bases line up with TRBD1. The junction had 5 bases not matched to a gene; V was cut back by 5 bases and J by 5 bases. Germline loops: CDR1 SGHVS, CDR2 FQNEAQ. The CDR3 length is 14 residues. CDR3 residues: CASSPDRGWETQYF. CDR3 coding DNA: TGTGCCAGCAGCCCGGACAGGGGGTGGGAGACCCAGTACTTC.

The chain is built from TRBV5-1 and TRBJ1-1; 9 positions match TRBD1. After removal of 4 bases from V and 3 bases from J, the junction contained 4 bases not matched to a gene. This CDR3 has 14 residues. Germline CDR1 and CDR2: SGHRS and YFSETQ. CDR3 nucleotides: TGCGCCAGCAGCAGGGGACAGGGAGACACTGAAGCTTTCTTT. Protein sequence: CASSRGQGDTEAFF.

In DNA form, the CDR3 reads TGTGCCAGCAGTTTATATGCAGAGGGTTGGGCTTTCTTT. Residues: CASSLYAEGWAFF. This sequence joins TRBV28 and TRBJ1-1; D is undetermined. Trimming removed 1 base at V and 11 bases at J, with 14 bases between. CDR1 is MDHEN and CDR2 is SYDVKM in the germline V gene. The CDR3 extends over 13 amino acids.

This chain joins TRBV18 and TRBJ1-1; weak D call: TRBD1 (6 bases). This CDR3 is built from 15 residues. V dropped 4 bases and J dropped 5 bases, with 17 bases sitting between them. Looked up from germline, CDR1 is KGHSH and CDR2 is LQKENI. CDR3 DNA: TGTGCCAGCTCACTACAGGGAGCCGAACGTACTGAAGCTTTCTTT. This encodes CASSLQGAERTEAFF. Full variable domain (rest looked up from reference TRBV18 and TRBJ1-1): NAGVMQNPRHLVRRRGQEARLRCSPMKGHSHVYWYRQLPEEGLKFMVYLQKENIIDESGMPKERFSAEFPKEGPSILRIQQVVRGDSAAYFCASSLQGAERTEAFFGQGTRLTVV.

This clone was seen a few times. The CDR3 DNA sequence: TGTGCCTGGAGTGTCGGTTGGCAGTCCGCCTGGAGGGGCACTGAAGCTTTCTTT. The encoded protein is CAWSVGWQSAWRGTEAFF. J is TRBJ1-1 and V is TRBV30, with D possibly matching TRBD1 (5 bases). The V end was cut by 0 bases, the J end by 4 bases, with 24 bases between. The germline V gene encodes CDR1 GTSNPN and CDR2 SVGIG (reference sequence). This CDR3 region has 18 residues.

The chain joins TRBV5-1 to TRBJ2-1, with 13 bases that match TRBD2. The CDR3 covers 16 residues. V was pared by 0 bases and J by 5 bases, with 2 bases of the junction left unmatched. The germline CDR1 and CDR2 sequences are SGHRS and YFSETQ. The CDR3 DNA follows: TGCGCCAGCAGCTTGGGGGGGACTAGCGGGGACAATGAGCAGTTCTTC. This gives the protein CASSLGGTSGDNEQFF. Full variable domain (missing parts from reference TRBV5-1 and TRBJ2-1): KAGVTQTPRYLIKTRGQQVTLSCSPISGHRSVSWYQQTPGQGLQFLFEYFSETQRNKGNFPGRFSGRQFSNSRSEMNVSTLELGDSALYLCASSLGGTSGDNEQFFGPGTRLTVL.

CDR3 sequence: CASSSDTRTDTQYF. Here the CDR3 DNA reads TGTGCCAGCAGCTCGGACACACGCACAGATACGCAGTATTTT. The chain couples TRBV5-6 to TRBJ2-3; D possibly corresponds to TRBD1 (5 bases). Per the germline V gene, CDR1 is SGHDT and CDR2 is YYEEEE. There are 14 residues in the CDR3. The V gene lost 3 bases and the J gene lost 1 base, with 9 bases spanning the gap.

The V call is TRBV5-6, the J call TRBJ1-1, with D possibly TRBD1 on 5 matching bases. V lost 4 bases and J 7 bases, leaving 26 bases between the germline ends. The V gene's germline CDR1 is SGHDT and CDR2 YYEEEE. CDR3 length: 17 amino acids. DNA of the CDR3: TGTGCCAGCAGCAACGAGGTTGGGTGGGCAGGGTATCATGAAGCTTTCTTT. Translating gives CASSNEVGWAGYHEAFF.

The CDR3 loop reads CATSRPSLHTRYGYTF. Here the CDR3 DNA reads TGTGCCACCAGCAGACCTTCTTTACACACCCGCTATGGCTACACCTTC. The chain couples TRBV15 to TRBJ1-2; D not resolved. The CDR3 has 16 amino acids. Trimming cost V 2 bases and J 4 bases, with 17 bases left between them. Germline V gives CDR1 LNHNV, CDR2 YYDKDF (reference sequence).

This sequence joins TRBV6-1 and TRBJ2-7; 7 bases are shared with TRBD1. This CDR3 region has 13 residues. Trimming removed 6 bases from V and 0 bases from J; junction bases left unmatched: 2. Germline values: CDR1 MNHNS, CDR2 SASEGT. The CDR3 loop is CASRRTGSYEQYF. The CDR3, as DNA: TGTGCCAGCAGGCGGACAGGCTCCTACGAGCAGTACTTC.

V gene TRBV7-5 combines with J gene TRBJ1-5; TRBD1 was called by the table and not checked on the DNA. TRBV7-5 is labeled a pseudogene. The CDR3 loop spans 15 amino acids. The CDR3 nucleotides read TGTGTCAGAAGCCGGCGGGACAGGACAATGTCGCCCCAGCATTTT. Residues: CVRSRRDRTMSPQHF.

V is TRBV9 and J is TRBJ2-7; 8 positions agree with TRBD2. The CDR3 has 15 residues. Losses at the gene ends were 2 bases for V and 3 bases for J; bases not matched to a gene: 7. CDR1 and CDR2 (germline): SGDLS, YYNGEE. The CDR3 nucleotides are TGTGCCAGCAGCGTTAGCGGGACTGGACACTACGAGCAGTACTTC. This codes for CASSVSGTGHYEQYF.

The chain joins TRBV5-5 to TRBJ1-3; a possible D gene is TRBD1 (5 bases). With 0 bases removed from V and 10 bases from J, the gap between germline ends came to 11 bases. This CDR3 region has 13 residues. Germline loops: CDR1 SGHKS, CDR2 YYEKEE (reference sequence). CDR3 loop: CASSLAGGGTIYF. DNA of the CDR3: TGTGCCAGCAGCTTGGCCGGCGGGGGAACCATATATTTT.

The chain joins TRBV11-3 to TRBJ2-7, with TRBD1 matching 9 bases. Germline V gene data show CDR1 as SGHNT and CDR2 as YENEEA. The length of the CDR3 is 15 residues. V trimming: 6 bases; J trimming: 7 bases; junction bases outside the gene matches: 13. The CDR3 reads CASSPPGTGKREQYF. In nucleotides, the CDR3 is TGTGCCAGCAGTCCCCCCGGGACAGGGAAACGAGAGCAGTACTTC.

This clone has just one count. The chain is built from TRBV28 and TRBJ2-3; 14 nucleotides match TRBD2. Germline CDR1 and CDR2: MDHEN and SYDVKM. The V segment lost 8 bases and the J segment 0 bases; nucleotides outside the gene matches: 13. CDR3 size: 19 residues. The CDR3 nucleotides read TGTGCCAGCGACCCCGTGGGAGGACTAGCGGGAGGAAGCACAGATACGCAGTATTTT. This sequence encodes CASDPVGGLAGGSTDTQYF.

This sequence joins TRBV5-4 and TRBJ2-1; TRBD2 matches 13 bases. Germline loops: CDR1 SGHNT, CDR2 YYREEE (reference sequence). V trimming: 4 bases; J trimming: 12 bases; junction bases outside the gene matches: 10. The CDR3 runs 15 residues. The CDR3 loop is CASSIGLAGDSGQFF. The CDR3 region has the DNA TGTGCCAGCAGCATTGGACTAGCGGGGGACTCTGGGCAGTTCTTC.

In its sample, this clone was seen once. The chain joins TRBV27 to TRBJ2-3, with D possibly matching TRBD2 (5 bases). The CDR3 has 19 residues. Trimming cost V 5 bases and J 2 bases, with 26 bases left between them. Germline CDR1 and CDR2: MNHEY and SMNVEV (reference sequence). CDR3 bases: TGTGCCAGCAGTCCTAGGGCCCTCCGGGTGGGAGAACCCACAGATACGCAGTATTTT. It yields the protein CASSPRALRVGEPTDTQYF.

The chain uses TRBV28 and TRBJ1-5, with 10 positions matching TRBD1. This CDR3 contains 20 residues. Germline V lookup: CDR1 MDHEN, CDR2 SYDVKM. Losses at the gene ends were 6 bases for V and 1 base for J; bases not matched to a gene: 18. CDR3 nucleotides: TGTGCCAGCAGCCACCCGGGACAGGGGATCCCCATAGTGAGCAATCAGCCCCAGCATTTT. Its translation: CASSHPGQGIPIVSNQPQHF. The variable domain in full, completed from reference TRBV28 and TRBJ1-5, reads DVKVTQSSRYLVKRTGEKVFLECVQDMDHENMFWYRQDPGLGLRLIYFSYDVKMKEKGDIPEGYSVSREKKERFSLILESASTNQTSMYLCASSHPGQGIPIVSNQPQHFGDGTRLSIL.

The chain employs TRBV21-1 and TRBJ1-1. TRBV21-1 counts as a pseudogene. The CDR3 extends over 14 amino acids. CDR3 residues: CASSSPDGGTEAFF. CDR3 nucleotides: TGTGCCAGCAGCTCCCCGGACGGAGGGACTGAAGCTTTCTTT.

The DNA for the CDR3 is TGTGCCAGCAGTTTACCCCAAACAGGGTACACTGAAGCTTTCTTT. This gives the protein CASSLPQTGYTEAFF. The V call is TRBV28, the J call TRBJ1-1, with D perhaps TRBD1 (6 bases). Trimming removed 2 bases from V and 3 bases from J, with 13 bases in between. This CDR3 spans 15 amino acids. CDR1 is MDHEN and CDR2 is SYDVKM in the germline V gene.

The rearrangement links TRBV4-3 to TRBJ2-7; 7 bases line up with TRBD2. Germline CDR1 and CDR2: LGHNA and YSLEER. This CDR3 has 14 residues. V lost 1 base and J lost 1; bases outside the gene matches: 1. CDR3 amino acids: CASSQGEGSYEQYF. The CDR3 nucleotides read TGCGCCAGCAGCCAAGGGGAGGGGTCCTACGAGCAGTACTTC.

The chain joins TRBV11-2 to TRBJ2-2, with 10 nucleotides matching TRBD2. Per germline, CDR1 SGHAT and CDR2 FQNNGV. The CDR3 contains 14 residues. The V and J ends lost 5 bases and 5 bases, in that order; junction bases with no gene match: 2. The CDR3 spells CASSPAGGTGELFF. In nucleotides, the CDR3 is TGTGCCAGCAGCCCAGCGGGAGGGACCGGGGAGCTGTTTTTT.

The CDR3 loop is CASIIRAGVSYEQYF. CDR3 in DNA: TGTGCCAGCATCATCAGGGCAGGGGTCAGCTACGAGCAGTACTTC. This sequence joins TRBV6-5 and TRBJ2-7, with D perhaps TRBD1 (6 bases). The CDR3 has 15 amino acids. The V end lost 7 bases, the J end lost 3 bases, and 19 bases lay between the germline ends. Germline assignment: CDR1 MNHEY and CDR2 SVGAGI.

The chain joins TRBV11-2 to TRBJ1-1, with D tentatively TRBD1 (5 bases). V gave up 1 base and J gave up 2 bases, with 14 bases separating them. The CDR3 runs 16 residues. In germline, CDR1 is SGHAT, CDR2 FQNNGV. This CDR3 is CASSLGAGWGNTEAFF. The CDR3, as DNA: TGTGCCAGCAGCTTAGGGGCGGGATGGGGCAACACTGAAGCTTTCTTT.

The CDR3 sequence: CASSVNSFRTNEKLFF. The CDR3 nucleotides read TGTGCCAGCAGTGTTAACAGCTTTCGAACTAATGAAAAACTGTTTTTT. V gene TRBV2 combines with J gene TRBJ1-4, with D unresolved. CDR3 size: 16 residues. Germline V gene lookup returns CDR1 SNHLY and CDR2 FYNNEI. The V end was cut by 4 bases, the J end by 1 base, with 13 bases between.

The chain has TRBV27 and TRBJ2-7; 8 positions match TRBD1. Germline CDR1 MNHEY, CDR2 SMNVEV (reference sequence). The length of the CDR3 is 13 residues. The V gene end was trimmed by 4 bases and the J gene end by 4 bases; junction bases not matched to a gene: 3. CDR3 DNA: TGTGCCAGCAGTTGGACAGGGTGGTACGAGCAGTACTTC. Protein product: CASSWTGWYEQYF.